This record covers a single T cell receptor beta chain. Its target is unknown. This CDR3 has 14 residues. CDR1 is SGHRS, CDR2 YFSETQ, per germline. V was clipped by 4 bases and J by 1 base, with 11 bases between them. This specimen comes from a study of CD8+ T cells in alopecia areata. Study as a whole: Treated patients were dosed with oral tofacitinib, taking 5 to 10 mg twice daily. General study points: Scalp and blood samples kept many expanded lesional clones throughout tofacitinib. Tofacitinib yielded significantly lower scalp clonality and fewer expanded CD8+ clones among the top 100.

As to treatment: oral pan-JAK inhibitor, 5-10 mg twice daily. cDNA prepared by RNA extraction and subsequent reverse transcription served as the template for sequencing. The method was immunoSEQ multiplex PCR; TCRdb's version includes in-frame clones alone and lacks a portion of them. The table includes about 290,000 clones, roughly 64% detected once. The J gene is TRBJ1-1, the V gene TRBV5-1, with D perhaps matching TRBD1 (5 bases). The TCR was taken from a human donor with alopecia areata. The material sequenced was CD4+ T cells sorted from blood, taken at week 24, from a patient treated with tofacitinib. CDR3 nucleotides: TGCGCCAGCAGCCTCGGACACCAGAACACTGAAGCTTTCTTT. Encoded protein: CASSLGHQNTEAFF.